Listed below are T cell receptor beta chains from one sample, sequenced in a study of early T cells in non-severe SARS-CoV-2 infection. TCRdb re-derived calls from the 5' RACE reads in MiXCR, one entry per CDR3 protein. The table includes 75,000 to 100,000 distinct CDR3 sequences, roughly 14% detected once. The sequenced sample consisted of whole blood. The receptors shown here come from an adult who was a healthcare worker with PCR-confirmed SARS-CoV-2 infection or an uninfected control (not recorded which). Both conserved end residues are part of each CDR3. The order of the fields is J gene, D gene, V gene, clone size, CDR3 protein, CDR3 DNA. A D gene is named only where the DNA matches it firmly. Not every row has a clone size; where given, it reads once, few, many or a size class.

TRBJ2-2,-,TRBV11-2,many,CASSFETDTGELFF,TGTGCCAGCAGCTTCGAGACTGACACCGGGGAGCTGTTTTTT
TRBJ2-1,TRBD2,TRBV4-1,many,CASSLQPTSGGGRNEQFF,TGCGCCAGCAGCCTTCAACCGACTAGCGGGGGTGGAAGGAATGAGCAGTTCTTC
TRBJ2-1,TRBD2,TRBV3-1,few,CASTQVAGGNYNEQFF,TGTGCCAGCACCCAAGTAGCGGGGGGCAATTACAATGAGCAGTTCTTC
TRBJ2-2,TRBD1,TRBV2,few,CASSSGRSRPGQGNTGELFF,TGTGCCAGCAGTAGTGGCAGGAGCAGACCGGGACAGGGGAACACCGGGGAGCTGTTTTTT
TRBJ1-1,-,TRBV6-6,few,CASSTGGPNTEAFF,TGTGCCAGCAGTACGGGGGGGCCCAACACTGAAGCTTTCTTT
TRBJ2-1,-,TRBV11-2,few,CASSFRDGYNEQFF,TGTGCCAGCAGCTTTCGGGACGGATACAATGAGCAGTTCTTC
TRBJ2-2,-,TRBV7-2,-,CASSLIARALRRELFF,TGTGCCAGCAGCTTAATCGCCCGGGCCCTCCGGCGGGAGCTGTTTTTT
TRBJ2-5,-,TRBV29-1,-,CSVERGIQYF,TGCAGCGTTGAAAGGGGAATCCAGTACTTC
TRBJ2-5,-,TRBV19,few,CASSLDGPGQETQYF,TGTGCCAGTAGTCTCGATGGACCGGGCCAAGAGACCCAGTACTTC
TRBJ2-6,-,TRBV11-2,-,CASSSDRSSGANVLTF,TGTGCCAGCAGCTCGGATCGAAGCTCTGGGGCCAACGTCCTGACTTTC
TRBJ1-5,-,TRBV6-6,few,CASSYGNLNQPQHF,TGTGCCAGCAGTTACGGAAACCTCAATCAGCCCCAGCATTTT
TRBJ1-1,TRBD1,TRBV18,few,CASSYDRAGEAFF,TGTGCCAGCTCATACGACAGGGCCGGTGAAGCTTTCTTT
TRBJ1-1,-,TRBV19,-,CASSSLTGNTEAFF,TGTGCCAGTAGTTCGTTGACGGGAAACACTGAAGCTTTCTTT
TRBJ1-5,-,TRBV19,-,CASSTPWAPTRNQPQHF,TGTGCCAGTAGTACCCCCTGGGCACCGACTAGAAATCAGCCCCAGCATTTT
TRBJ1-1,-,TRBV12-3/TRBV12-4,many,CASSFRGGTEAFF,TGTGCCAGCAGTTTCCGAGGGGGGACTGAAGCTTTCTTT
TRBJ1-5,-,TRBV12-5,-,CASGITSGSLFYSNQPQHF,TGTGCTAGTGGTATTACCTCGGGATCCCTATTCTATAGCAATCAGCCCCAGCATTTT
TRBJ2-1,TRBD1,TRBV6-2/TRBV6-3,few,CASTTRGRGLEQFF,TGTGCCAGCACCACAAGGGGCAGGGGGTTAGAGCAGTTCTTC
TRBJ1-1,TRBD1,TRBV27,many,CASSSQGAEAFF,TGTGCCAGCAGTTCCCAGGGGGCTGAAGCTTTCTTT
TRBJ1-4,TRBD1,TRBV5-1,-,CASSLGTASFGNEKLFF,TGCGCCAGCAGCCTGGGGACAGCTTCATTTGGCAATGAAAAACTGTTTTTT
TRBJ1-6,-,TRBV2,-,CASSVSTAGNSPLHF,TGTGCCAGCAGCGTCTCAACAGCGGGAAATTCACCCCTCCACTTT
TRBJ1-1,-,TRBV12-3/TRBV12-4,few,CASTIARWRAREAFF,TGTGCCAGCACCATCGCTAGGTGGAGGGCCCGGGAAGCTTTCTTT
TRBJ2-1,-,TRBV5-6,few,CASGLRYNEQFF,TGTGCCAGCGGTCTTCGCTACAATGAGCAGTTCTTC
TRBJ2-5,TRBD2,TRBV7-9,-,CASSLGGRLAGPTQETQYF,TGTGCCAGCAGCTTGGGGGGTCGACTAGCGGGGCCCACCCAAGAGACCCAGTACTTC
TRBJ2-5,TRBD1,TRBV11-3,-,CASSRQGLPQETQYF,TGTGCCAGCAGTCGACAGGGGCTGCCCCAAGAGACCCAGTACTTC
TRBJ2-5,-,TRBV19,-,CASSTWGETQYF,TGTGCCAGTAGTACATGGGGAGAGACCCAGTACTTC
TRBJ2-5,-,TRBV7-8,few,CASRGQNIDRETQYF,TGTGCCAGCCGGGGGCAAAATATCGACAGAGAGACCCAGTACTTC
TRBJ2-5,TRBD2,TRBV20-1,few,CSARGHRGGRTGQETQYF,TGCAGTGCCCGGGGACATCGGGGGGGACGCACTGGGCAAGAGACCCAGTACTTC
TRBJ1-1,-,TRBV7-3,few,CASSLMRGNTEAFF,TGTGCCAGCAGCTTAATGAGGGGTAACACTGAAGCTTTCTTT
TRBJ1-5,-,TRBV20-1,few,CSARDVSAAGRDQPQHF,TGCAGTGCTAGAGATGTGTCGGCGGCAGGTAGGGATCAGCCCCAGCATTTT
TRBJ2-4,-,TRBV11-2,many,CASSLTAKNIQYF,TGTGCCAGCAGCTTAACGGCCAAAAACATTCAGTACTTC
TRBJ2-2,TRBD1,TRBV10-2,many,CAISRRQGEGNTGELFF,TGCGCCATCAGTCGACGACAGGGGGAGGGGAACACCGGGGAGCTGTTTTTT